This T cell receptor (beta chain) was recorded in a study of regulatory dendritic cells for organ transplantation. The junction had 9 bases not matched to a gene; V was cut back by 10 bases and J by 2 bases. The V gene's germline CDR1 is LNHDA and CDR2 SQIVND (reference sequence). The CDR3 length is 15 residues. This clone showed up just a few times. What it binds is unknown. Using immunoSEQ multiplex PCR, the repertoire was profiled, and TCRdb retains in-frame clones only, with some absent. The data show approximately 12,000 clones, 62% seen once. Sorted subsets were CFSE-labeled and cultured approximately 5 days with allogeneic dendritic cells. Whole-study findings and limits: Memory CD8+ T cells were the most oligoclonal; naive cells were highly diverse. The authors noted considerable between-person heterogeneity in alloreactive memory CD8+ cells.

Sequencing input: naive CD8+ T cells from blood cultured with dendritic cells. The sample's subset: CD45RA+ naive T cells. This clonotype originated in a human donor in good health. The chain carries TRBV19 and TRBJ1-1, with TRBD1 matching over 11 bases. This chain's CDR3 is CATTPGQGVNTEAFF. The CDR3 nucleotides read TGTGCCACCACTCCGGGACAGGGGGTTAACACTGAAGCTTTCTTT.